These 26 T cell receptor beta chains were sequenced from one sample in a study of T cell responses to AZD1222 COVID-19 vaccine. TCRdb's copy holds only in-frame clones and misses some; the assay was immunoSEQ multiplex PCR. The sample consists of around 100,000 clones, about 90% of them appearing once. The specimen was peripheral blood, collected on day 0 of AZD1222 vaccination. The receptors shown here come from an adult in good health.

The rearrangement uses TRBV10-3 and TRBJ2-1, with D possibly TRBD2 on 5 matching bases. The length of the CDR3 is 11 residues. Deletions cut 4 bases from V and 13 bases from J, with 11 bases between. Germline V gene data show CDR1 as ENHRY and CDR2 as SYGVKD. The CDR3 reads CAISAEVEQFF. For the CDR3, the DNA is TGTGCCATCAGTGCGGAGGTAGAACAGTTCTTC.

The chain employs TRBV19 and TRBJ1-2; the D is unclear. The V and J ends lost 0 bases and 3 bases respectively, with 8 bases between them. Germline loops: CDR1 LNHDA, CDR2 SQIVND (reference sequence). The CDR3 runs 14 residues. The CDR3, as DNA: TGTGCCAGTAGTATAGATAAAGCCTACTATGGCTACACCTTC. It is translated as CASSIDKAYYGYTF.

The chain couples TRBV7-9 to TRBJ2-3; 7 nucleotides align to TRBD2. The germline CDR1 and CDR2 sequences are SEHNR and FQNEAQ (reference sequence). The CDR3 consists of 18 residues. After removal of 4 bases from V and 1 base from J, the junction contained 14 bases not matched to a gene. The CDR3 loop is CASSSRLAGVGGTDTQYF. CDR3 bases: TGTGCCAGCAGCTCTAGACTGGCGGGAGTGGGGGGCACAGATACGCAGTATTTT.

The rearrangement links TRBV5-6 to TRBJ2-2; the D call may be TRBD1 or TRBD2 (7 bases each). Looked up from germline, CDR1 is SGHDT and CDR2 is YYEEEE. Between the trimmed V and J ends, which lost 0 bases and 15 bases, there was a span of 21 bases. The CDR3 spans 15 residues. CDR3 sequence reads: CASSLASGTAHIMFF. CDR3 nucleotide sequence: TGTGCCAGCAGCTTGGCCAGCGGGACAGCTCATATCATGTTTTTT.

The chain couples TRBV10-2 to TRBJ2-1; unclear D gene. Trimming removed 7 bases at V and 5 bases at J, with 12 bases between. The CDR3 spans 13 residues. Germline CDR1 and CDR2: WSHSY and SAAADI. The CDR3 nucleotides read TGCGCCAGCACTTCGTTTAACGACAATGAGCAGTTCTTC. Encoded protein: CASTSFNDNEQFF.

This clone was seen only once. The CDR3 bases are TGTGCCAGCAAGGTTGGCAGCAACACTGAAGCTTTCTTT. Encoded protein: CASKVGSNTEAFF. The V call is TRBV6-5, the J call TRBJ1-1; D unclear. CDR1 is MNHEY and CDR2 is SVGAGI in the germline V gene. V lost 7 bases to trimming and J lost 2 bases, with 11 bases between them. This CDR3 comprises 13 residues.

This chain uses TRBV6-5 with TRBJ1-3; 8 bases line up with TRBD1. Looked up from germline, CDR1 is MNHEY and CDR2 is SVGAGI. The CDR3 has 15 residues. Trimming took 6 bases from V and 5 from J; bases not matched to a gene: 9. CDR3 in amino acids: CASRNQGADRNTIYF. The CDR3 coding sequence is TGTGCCAGCAGGAACCAGGGGGCTGATCGAAACACCATATATTTT.

This chain uses TRBV5-1 with TRBJ2-2; no definite D call. CDR1 is SGHRS and CDR2 is YFSETQ in the germline V gene. V lost 4 bases and J 1 base, leaving 8 bases between the germline ends. This CDR3 comprises 14 residues. CDR3 region: CASSPLQNTGELFF. DNA for the CDR3: TGCGCCAGCAGCCCACTGCAGAACACCGGGGAGCTGTTTTTT.

The rearrangement links TRBV6-5 to TRBJ1-2, with D perhaps matching TRBD1 (6 bases). CDR1 is MNHEY, CDR2 SVGAGI, per germline. The CDR3 covers 14 residues. Deletions cut 6 bases from V and 3 bases from J, with 14 bases between. The CDR3 is CASRPPGGYYGYTF. CDR3 nucleotides: TGTGCCAGCAGACCCCCGGGGGGCTACTATGGCTACACCTTC.

This chain joins TRBV10-1 and TRBJ1-1, with a weak D call TRBD1 (5 bases). From germline, CDR1 is WNHNN and CDR2 SYGVQD (reference sequence). Trimming removed 2 bases from V and 3 bases from J, with 7 bases in between. The CDR3 is 13 residues long. CDR3 DNA sequence: TGCGCCAGCAGTGAGCCAGGGTACACTGAAGCTTTCTTT. It translates to CASSEPGYTEAFF.

The chain joins TRBV19 to TRBJ1-2; 7 bases agree with TRBD1. Looked up from germline, CDR1 is LNHDA and CDR2 is SQIVND (reference sequence). CDR3 length: 14 residues. V was pared by 2 bases and J by 4 bases, with 4 bases of the junction left unmatched. CDR3: CASSIQGGTYGYTF. The CDR3 DNA reads as TGTGCCAGTAGTATACAGGGGGGAACCTATGGCTACACCTTC.

J is TRBJ2-3 and V is TRBV5-4, with D possibly being TRBD1 (6 bases). The CDR3 extends over 16 amino acids. Germline lookup yields CDR1 SGHNT and CDR2 YYREEE (reference sequence). The V gene lost 3 bases and the J gene lost 1 base, with 15 bases spanning the gap. The CDR3 protein is CASSSNRDSGTDTQYF. CDR3 in DNA: TGTGCCAGCAGCTCAAACAGGGATTCGGGCACAGATACGCAGTATTTT.

This chain's CDR3 is CAWLKPTSIAGYNEQFF. In nucleotides, the CDR3 is TGTGCCTGGCTGAAACCAACCAGCATAGCGGGGTACAATGAGCAGTTCTTC. J is TRBJ2-1 and V is TRBV30; 8 positions match TRBD2. Looked up from germline, CDR1 is GTSNPN and CDR2 is SVGIG (reference sequence). V lost 5 bases, J lost 4 bases, and 16 bases stayed unmatched. The CDR3 covers 17 residues.

CDR3 coding DNA: TGCAGCGTGGGGGACACTGAAGCTTTCTTT. Residues: CSVGDTEAFF. V gene TRBV29-1 combines with J gene TRBJ1-1, with TRBD1 as a possible D gene (5 bases). Germline lookup yields CDR1 SQVTM and CDR2 ANQGSEA. Trimming left V 6 bases short and J 3 bases short, with 5 bases between. The CDR3 runs to 10 residues.

The V call is TRBV3-1 (or the pseudogene TRBV3-2), the J call TRBJ2-4; perhaps TRBD2 as D (7 bases). The germline V and J ends were trimmed by 4 bases and 15 bases, with 19 bases remaining between them. The CDR3 length is 13 residues. Germline V CDR1 and CDR2: LGHDT, YNNKEL (reference sequence). As DNA, the CDR3 is TGTGCCAGCAGCCCTCTCGGGGGGCAAATTGCGTACTTC. This codes for CASSPLGGQIAYF.

The chain uses TRBV6-5 and TRBJ1-2; 7 bases are a match to TRBD1. This CDR3 comprises 11 residues. V was pared by 9 bases and J by 8 bases, with 6 bases of the junction left unmatched. Germline V gene sequence: CDR1 MNHEY, CDR2 SVGAGI. The DNA for the CDR3 is TGTGCCAGTCGGGACAGACAAGGCTACACCTTC. Residues: CASRDRQGYTF.

The CDR3 loop is CASQGQSYEQYF. CDR3 sequence (DNA): TGTGCCAGCCAGGGACAGTCCTACGAGCAGTACTTC. This chain joins TRBV6-5 and TRBJ2-7; TRBD1 matches 7 bases. V lost 8 bases to trimming and J lost 1 base; unmatched junction nucleotides: 2. CDR3 size: 12 residues. Germline CDR1 and CDR2: MNHEY and SVGAGI.

This clone has more than one count but fewer than ten. This chain connects TRBV12-5 to TRBJ2-7; possibly TRBD1 for D (6 bases). Germline lookup yields CDR1 LGHNT and CDR2 FRNRAP. V lost 7 bases to trimming and J lost 0 bases, with 13 bases between them. This CDR3 is built from 14 residues. The CDR3 protein is CASALDSPSYEQYF. The DNA for the CDR3 is TGTGCTAGTGCTCTGGACAGTCCCTCCTACGAGCAGTACTTC.

The V gene is TRBV19, the J gene TRBJ1-5, with no clear D. The CDR3 spans 13 residues. Germline V gene sequence: CDR1 LNHDA, CDR2 SQIVND (reference sequence). V lost 2 bases and J 7 bases, leaving 9 bases between the germline ends. CDR3: CASSIWGGQPQHF. CDR3 sequence (DNA): TGTGCCAGTAGTATATGGGGTGGGCAGCCCCAGCATTTT.

The V and J genes are TRBV9 and TRBJ2-3; TRBD2 aligns across 10 bases. The germline V gene encodes CDR1 SGDLS and CDR2 YYNGEE. This CDR3 has 17 amino acids. V shed 1 base and J 6 bases; nucleotides not matched to a gene: 11. The CDR3 nucleotides read TGTGCCAGCAGCGTAAACCCGGGACTAGCGTTGGGCGATACGCAGTATTTT. Its protein product is CASSVNPGLALGDTQYF.

This chain joins TRBV7-8 and TRBJ2-6; D is unresolved. The V end was cut by 2 bases, the J end by 0 bases, with 5 bases between. Looked up from germline, CDR1 is SGHVS and CDR2 is FQNEAQ. This CDR3 region has 15 residues. CDR3 loop: CASSLLGSGANVLTF. CDR3 DNA: TGTGCCAGCAGCTTATTAGGCTCTGGGGCCAACGTCCTGACTTTC.

This clone has only one observation. The chain carries TRBV28 and TRBJ1-2; D might be TRBD1 (5 bases). Trimming stripped 1 base from V and 3 bases from J, with 9 bases between. The CDR3 extends over 14 amino acids. The germline V gene has CDR1 MDHEN and CDR2 SYDVKM. The CDR3 DNA sequence: TGTGCCAGCAGTTTATTAGGGACCGACTATGGCTACACCTTC. It codes for CASSLLGTDYGYTF.

V usage is TRBV29-1 and J usage is TRBJ2-3; the D gene is possibly TRBD2 (6 bases). The CDR3 has 12 residues. Trimming took 3 bases from V and 3 from J, leaving 7 bases between them. CDR1 and CDR2 (germline): SQVTM, ANQGSEA. Written as DNA, the CDR3 is TGCAGCGTTGAGGGGGGAACAGATACGCAGTATTTT. This translates into CSVEGGTDTQYF.

The chain joins TRBV11-2 to TRBJ2-7; TRBD2 matches at 10 bases. The junction had 7 bases not matched to a gene; V was cut back by 5 bases and J by 3 bases. Germline lookup yields CDR1 SGHAT and CDR2 FQNNGV. This CDR3 has 15 amino acids. The CDR3 sequence is CASSPSGLAYYEQYF. For the CDR3, the DNA is TGTGCCAGCAGCCCGTCGGGACTAGCGTACTACGAGCAGTACTTC.

This clone has more than one count but fewer than ten. The chain carries TRBV6-5 and TRBJ1-3; D is unclear. In germline, CDR1 is MNHEY, CDR2 SVGAGI. The CDR3 spans 14 residues. The V and J ends lost 3 bases and 2 bases respectively, with 8 bases between them. The CDR3 sequence is CASSYSQAGNTIYF. CDR3 in DNA: TGTGCCAGCAGTTATTCCCAGGCTGGAAACACCATATATTTT.

This clone has a single count. This chain joins TRBV19 and TRBJ1-3, with unresolved D. This CDR3 region has 12 residues. CDR1 LNHDA and CDR2 SQIVND come from the germline V gene (reference sequence). V was clipped by 5 bases and J by 3 bases, with 5 bases between them. DNA for the CDR3: TGTGCCAGTAGTTTCCGTGGAAACACCATATATTTT. Protein product: CASSFRGNTIYF. The whole variable domain, remainder taken from reference TRBV19 and TRBJ1-3, is DGGITQSPKYLFRKEGQNVTLSCEQNLNHDAMYWYRQDPGQGLRLIYYSQIVNDFQKGDIAEGYSVSREKKESFPLTVTSAQKNPTAFYLCASSFRGNTIYFGEGSWLTVV.